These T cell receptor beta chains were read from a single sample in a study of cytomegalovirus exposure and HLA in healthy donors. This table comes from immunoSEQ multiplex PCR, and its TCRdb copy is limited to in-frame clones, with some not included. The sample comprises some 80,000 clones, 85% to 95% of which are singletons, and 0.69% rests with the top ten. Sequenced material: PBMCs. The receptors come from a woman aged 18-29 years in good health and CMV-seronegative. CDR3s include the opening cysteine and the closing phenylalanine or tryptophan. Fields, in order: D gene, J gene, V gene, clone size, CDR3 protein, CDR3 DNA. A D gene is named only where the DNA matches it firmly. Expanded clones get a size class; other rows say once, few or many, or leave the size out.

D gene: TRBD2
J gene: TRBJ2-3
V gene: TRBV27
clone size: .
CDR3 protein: CASSPSGSKGTQYF
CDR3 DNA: TGTGCCAGCAGCCCTAGCGGGAGTAAGGGTACGCAGTATTTT

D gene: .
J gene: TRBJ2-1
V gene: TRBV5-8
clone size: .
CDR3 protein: CASSLNPYAESYNEQFF
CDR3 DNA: TGTGCCAGCAGCTTGAATCCATATGCGGAGTCCTACAATGAGCAGTTCTTC

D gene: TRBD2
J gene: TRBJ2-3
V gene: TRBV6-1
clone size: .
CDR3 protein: CASSDLAGGGDTQYF
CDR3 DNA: TGTGCCAGCAGTGACCTCGCCGGGGGGGGAGATACGCAGTATTTT

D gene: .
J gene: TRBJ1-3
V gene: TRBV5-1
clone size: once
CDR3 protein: CASSLDGPSGNTIYF
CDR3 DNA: TGCGCCAGCAGCTTGGATGGGCCGTCTGGAAACACCATATATTTT

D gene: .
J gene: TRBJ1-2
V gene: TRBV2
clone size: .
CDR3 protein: CAKTVTQGYGYTF
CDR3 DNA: TGTGCCAAGACAGTTACCCAGGGCTATGGCTACACCTTC

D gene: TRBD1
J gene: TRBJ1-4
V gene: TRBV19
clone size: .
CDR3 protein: CASRPQGLNEKLFF
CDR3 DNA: TGTGCCAGTAGGCCACAGGGGCTCAATGAAAAACTGTTTTTT

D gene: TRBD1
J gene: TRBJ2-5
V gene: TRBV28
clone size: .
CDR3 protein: CASRPRGLETQYF
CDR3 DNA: TGTGCCAGCAGGCCGAGGGGGCTTGAGACCCAGTACTTC

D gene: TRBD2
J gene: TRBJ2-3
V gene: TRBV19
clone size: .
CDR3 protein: CASKAGAFTDTQYF
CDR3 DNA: TGTGCCAGCAAAGCGGGGGCCTTCACAGATACGCAGTATTTT

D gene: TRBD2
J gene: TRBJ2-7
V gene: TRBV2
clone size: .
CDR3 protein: CAQQIKLAGGPYEQYF
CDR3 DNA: TGTGCTCAGCAGATAAAACTAGCGGGAGGGCCCTACGAGCAGTACTTC

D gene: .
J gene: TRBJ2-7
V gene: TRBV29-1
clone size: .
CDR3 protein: CSVEDRGSHEQYF
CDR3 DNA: TGCAGCGTTGAAGACAGGGGTTCCCACGAGCAGTACTTC

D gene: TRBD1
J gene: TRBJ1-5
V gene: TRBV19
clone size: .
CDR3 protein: CASSIVWTGRIQPQHF
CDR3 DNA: TGTGCCAGTAGTATAGTCTGGACAGGTCGGATTCAGCCCCAGCATTTT

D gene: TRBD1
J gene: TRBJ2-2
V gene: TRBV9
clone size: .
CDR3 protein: CASSGKGGQGVNTGELFF
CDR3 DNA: TGTGCCAGCAGCGGGAAGGGGGGACAGGGGGTAAACACCGGGGAGCTGTTTTTT

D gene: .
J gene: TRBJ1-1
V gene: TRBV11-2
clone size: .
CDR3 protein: CASSFQGLWDTEAFF
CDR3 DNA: TGTGCCAGCAGCTTCCAGGGGTTATGGGACACTGAAGCTTTCTTT

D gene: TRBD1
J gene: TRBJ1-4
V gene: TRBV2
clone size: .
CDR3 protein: CASREQGAGEKLFF
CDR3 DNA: TGTGCCAGCAGGGAACAGGGGGCAGGTGAAAAACTGTTTTTT

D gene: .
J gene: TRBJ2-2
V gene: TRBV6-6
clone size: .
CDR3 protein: CASSLGVFNTGELFF
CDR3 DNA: TGTGCCAGCAGTTTAGGGGTTTTCAACACCGGGGAGCTGTTTTTT

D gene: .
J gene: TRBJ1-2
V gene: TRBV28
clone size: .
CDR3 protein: CASTSEERPYGYTF
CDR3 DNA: TGTGCCAGCACCTCCGAAGAGAGGCCCTATGGCTACACCTTC